Each of the 17 T cell receptor beta chains below was sequenced from the same sample in a study of T cell repertoires in cytomegalovirus infection. Their cognate antigens are unknown. TCRdb ran MiXCR on the reads and lists one entry per CDR3 protein. Counted here are roughly 700,000 distinct CDR3 sequences, around a third occurring once; the ten biggest clones make up roughly 18%. The sample consisted of cultured PBMCs, taken from culture after CMV antigen stimulation. The receptors shown here come from a human donor in good health (CMV status not recorded). Some clones in this sample may be carry-over from other donors' samples.

The rearrangement links TRBV11-2 to TRBJ2-2; a possible D gene is TRBD2 (5 bases). Trimming stripped 8 bases from V and 4 bases from J, with 11 bases between. The germline V gene encodes CDR1 SGHAT and CDR2 FQNNGV. The CDR3 sequence is 13 residues long. The CDR3 loop is CASRREGTGELFF. For the CDR3, the DNA is TGTGCCAGCCGGCGCGAGGGCACCGGGGAGCTGTTTTTT.

This sequence joins TRBV5-1 and TRBJ2-3; TRBD1 is a possible D gene (5 bases). V dropped 7 bases and J dropped 2 bases, with 14 bases sitting between them. Germline assignment: CDR1 SGHRS and CDR2 YFSETQ. This CDR3 is 14 amino acids long. CDR3 region: CASGRGLFTDTQYF. The DNA for the CDR3 is TGCGCCAGCGGAAGGGGCCTCTTCACAGATACGCAGTATTTT.

The gene calls are TRBV12-3 or TRBV12-4 and TRBJ2-1; 16 nucleotides line up with TRBD2. This CDR3 comprises 17 residues. V dropped 5 bases and J dropped 2; count of bases not matched to a gene: 3. This CDR3 reads CASSGGTSGRAYNEQFF. The CDR3 DNA is TGTGCCAGCAGTGGCGGGACTAGCGGGAGGGCCTACAATGAGCAGTTCTTC.

This rearrangement joins TRBV11-2 to TRBJ1-2, with a possible D match to TRBD1 (6 bases). Germline CDR1 SGHAT, CDR2 FQNNGV. This CDR3 has 14 amino acids. Trimming took off 2 bases at V and 8 bases at J, with 15 bases between the two ends. CDR3 protein: CASSLTDRFRGYTF. CDR3 in DNA: TGTGCCAGCAGCTTAACCGACAGGTTTCGGGGCTACACCTTC.

This clonotype occurred many times. The rearrangement joins TRBV7-2 to TRBJ1-5, with D perhaps TRBD1 (6 bases). CDR1 SGHTA and CDR2 FQGNSA come from the germline V gene. Trimming removed 5 bases from V and 8 bases from J, with 13 bases in between. This CDR3 is built from 13 residues. The CDR3 nucleotides are TGTGCCAGCAGCACCGGGACAAGGGAGCCCCAGCATTTT. Protein sequence: CASSTGTREPQHF.

This chain joins TRBV6-1 and TRBJ1-2; no definite D call. CDR1 MNHNS and CDR2 SASEGT come from the germline V gene. The CDR3 has 14 residues. V gave up 1 base and J gave up 2 bases, with 8 bases separating them. Written as DNA, the CDR3 is TGTGCCAGCAGTGAAGTGGGCAGGAACTATGGCTACACCTTC. As protein: CASSEVGRNYGYTF.

Turning to this clonotype: A read error may produce the germline difference seen at one junction end. The chain links TRBV4-1 to TRBJ1-1, with 9 bases aligning to TRBD1. The CDR3 runs to 14 residues. Germline V CDR1 and CDR2: MGHRA, YSYEKL. The CDR3 coding sequence is TGCACCAGCAGCCCCGGGACAGGGCCGATTGAAGCTTTCTTT. This sequence encodes CTSSPGTGPIEAFF.

This chain joins TRBV5-4 and TRBJ2-3, with a possible D match to TRBD2 (5 bases). This CDR3 has 16 amino acids. CDR1 and CDR2 from the germline V gene are SGHNT and YYREEE (reference sequence). Deletions cut 6 bases from V and 0 bases from J, with 17 bases between. The CDR3 spells CASTASGRLSTDTQYF. CDR3 DNA: TGTGCCAGCACGGCGAGCGGACGGCTGAGCACAGATACGCAGTATTTT.

There are a few counts of this clonotype. The V call is TRBV11-2, the J call TRBJ2-1, with 16 bases that match TRBD2. This CDR3 is built from 15 residues. The ends lost 2 bases at V and 10 bases at J; junction bases unmatched: 2. CDR1 is SGHAT and CDR2 is FQNNGV in the germline V gene. In nucleotides, the CDR3 is TGTGCCAGCAGCTTAAGGGGACTAGCGGGAGGGGAGCAGTTCTTC. Its translation: CASSLRGLAGGEQFF.

This clonotype was seen more than once but under ten times. This sequence joins TRBV12-3 or TRBV12-4 and TRBJ1-2; a possible D gene is TRBD1 (6 bases). Trimming took off 3 bases at V and 8 bases at J, with 16 bases between the two ends. The CDR3 totals 14 residues. CDR3 amino acids: CASSFGVGGPGYTF. CDR3 coding DNA: TGTGCCAGCAGTTTCGGAGTAGGGGGTCCCGGCTACACCTTC.

The CDR3 spells CASSLRMSNTEAFF. As DNA, the CDR3 is TGTGCCAGCAGCTTACGGATGTCGAACACTGAAGCTTTCTTT. This chain links TRBV11-2 with TRBJ1-1; D gene unclear. Germline lookup yields CDR1 SGHAT and CDR2 FQNNGV. The CDR3 runs 14 residues. Trimming shortened V by 2 bases and J by 1 base, and 8 bases separated the two germline ends.

The chain employs TRBV15 and TRBJ2-1; 7 bases are a match to TRBD1. Germline loops: CDR1 LNHNV, CDR2 YYDKDF (reference sequence). This CDR3 is 14 amino acids long. V gave up 0 bases and J gave up 6 bases; unmatched junction bases: 2. The CDR3 DNA reads as TGTGCCACCAGCAGAGATCGGACAGGCAATGAGCAGTTCTTC. It translates to CATSRDRTGNEQFF.

A word on this clonotype: Relative to the germline gene, one junction end is altered; a read error may explain this. The J gene is TRBJ2-1, the V gene TRBV27; unclear D gene. This CDR3 region has 14 residues. Per the germline V gene, CDR1 is MNHEY and CDR2 is SMNVEV (reference sequence). This CDR3 is CASSPLPIRYELFF. The CDR3 region has the DNA TGTGCCAGCAGCCCGCTTCCCATCCGCTATGAGCTGTTCTTC.

This clonotype was recorded once. The gene calls are TRBV10-3 and TRBJ2-5; no reliable D call. V dropped 0 bases and J dropped 3 bases, with 11 bases sitting between them. The germline gives CDR1 ENHRY, CDR2 SYGVKD. The CDR3 spans 15 residues. CDR3 sequence reads: CAISESQDDEETQYF. The CDR3 nucleotides read TGTGCCATCAGTGAGTCCCAGGACGACGAAGAGACCCAGTACTTC.

This clonotype appeared once. V gene TRBV27 combines with J gene TRBJ2-5, with 8 bases matching TRBD2. The CDR3 has 14 residues. CDR1 MNHEY and CDR2 SMNVEV come from the germline V gene (reference sequence). Losses at the gene ends were 5 bases for V and 4 bases for J; bases not matched to a gene: 6. The CDR3 reads CASSNGGAGETQYF. For the CDR3, the DNA is TGTGCCAGCAGTAACGGGGGGGCTGGAGAGACCCAGTACTTC.

The gene calls are TRBV7-2 and TRBJ2-3; unclear D gene. The CDR3 totals 14 residues. V lost 6 bases and J 0 bases, leaving 10 bases between the germline ends. Per germline, CDR1 SGHTA and CDR2 FQGNSA. As DNA, the CDR3 is TGTGCCAGCAGAGACGGTTTGAGCACAGATACGCAGTATTTT. This codes for CASRDGLSTDTQYF.

CDR3 DNA: TGTGCCAGCAGCCAATGGAGCGGTGAGCAGTTCTTC. Translation: CASSQWSGEQFF. The gene calls are TRBV14 and TRBJ2-1, with D maybe TRBD2 (5 bases). The CDR3 runs 12 residues. CDR1 is SGHDN, CDR2 FVKESK, per germline. The germline V and J ends were trimmed by 2 bases and 9 bases, with 8 bases remaining between them.